What follows are 32 T cell receptor beta chains derived from one specimen sequenced in a study of T cell repertoires in cytomegalovirus infection. Each CDR3 protein gets one entry after TCRdb re-called the reads with MiXCR. The repertoire holds around 340,000 distinct CDR3 sequences, with roughly 29% as singletons. No cognate antigen is known for these TCRs. The sequences come from cultured PBMCs, collected from culture after CMV antigen stimulation. These receptors were taken from a human donor in good health (CMV status not recorded). Some clones in this sample may be carry-over from other donors' samples.

This chain connects TRBV4-2 to TRBJ2-2, with no clear D. Trimming took off 0 bases at V and 6 bases at J, with 8 bases between the two ends. Germline values: CDR1 LGHNA, CDR2 YNFKEQ. This CDR3 has 14 amino acids. CDR3 sequence: CASSQDLGPGELFF. DNA of the CDR3: TGTGCCAGCAGCCAAGATCTGGGCCCCGGGGAGCTGTTTTTT.

The genes are TRBV14 and TRBJ2-1, with 7 bases lining up with TRBD1. From germline, CDR1 is SGHDN and CDR2 FVKESK. J was trimmed by 6 bases and V by 4 bases; bases with no gene match: 9. There are 15 residues in the CDR3. CDR3 region: CASSRRGGRGNEQFF. As DNA, the CDR3 is TGTGCCAGCAGCCGTAGAGGGGGCCGGGGCAATGAGCAGTTCTTC.

The chain joins TRBV20-1 to TRBJ1-5; D uncertain. Per the germline V gene, CDR1 is DFQATT and CDR2 is SNEGSKA (reference sequence). CDR3 length: 13 residues. V was clipped by 4 bases and J by 6 bases, with 13 bases between them. This CDR3 reads CSAMSAGGQPQHF. In DNA, the CDR3 is TGCAGTGCTATGTCGGCCGGAGGTCAGCCCCAGCATTTT.

The V gene is TRBV7-9, the J gene TRBJ2-7; 7 bases are shared with TRBD1. The V segment lost 0 bases and the J segment 2 bases; nucleotides outside the gene matches: 4. The V gene's germline CDR1 is SEHNR and CDR2 FQNEAQ (reference sequence). This CDR3 region has 15 residues. CDR3: CASSLAQGVAYEQYF. The CDR3 coding sequence is TGTGCCAGCAGCTTAGCGCAGGGGGTAGCCTACGAGCAGTACTTC.

The rearrangement links TRBV28 to TRBJ1-6, with D possibly matching TRBD1 (5 bases). Germline assignment: CDR1 MDHEN and CDR2 SYDVKM. With 7 bases removed from V and 8 bases from J, the gap between germline ends came to 18 bases. The CDR3 contains 15 residues. CDR3 loop: CASNQAGLIYSPLHF. DNA of the CDR3: TGTGCCAGCAATCAGGCAGGGTTGATTTATTCACCCCTCCACTTT.

CDR3 sequence: CASSLGGNPHNEQFF. The CDR3 nucleotides are TGTGCCAGCAGCTTAGGAGGGAACCCCCACAATGAGCAGTTCTTC. This chain connects TRBV7-4 to TRBJ2-1; the D gene is possibly TRBD2 (5 bases). This CDR3 is built from 15 residues. V lost 1 base and J 5 bases, leaving 12 bases between the germline ends. The germline gives CDR1 SGHVT, CDR2 SQSDAQ.

The V call is TRBV20-1, the J call TRBJ1-2; the D gene is possibly TRBD1 (6 bases). V gave up 3 bases and J gave up 8 bases, with 22 bases separating them. Germline CDR1 and CDR2: DFQATT and SNEGSKA (reference sequence). The CDR3 covers 15 residues. CDR3 in amino acids: CSASPLGQYAIGYTF. In nucleotides, the CDR3 is TGCAGTGCTAGCCCCCTAGGACAGTACGCTATAGGCTACACCTTC.

The table lists this clonotype with many counts. This rearrangement joins TRBV10-2 to TRBJ2-5, with D perhaps TRBD1 (5 bases). V lost 0 bases and J lost 4, with 15 bases in between. This CDR3 is 16 amino acids long. Germline V gives CDR1 WSHSY, CDR2 SAAADI. In DNA, the CDR3 is TGCGCCAGCAGTGAGTCGATAATGGGGCTTGGAGAGACCCAGTACTTC. Encoded protein: CASSESIMGLGETQYF.

This chain joins TRBV7-9 and TRBJ2-1; D is ambiguous. The CDR3 runs to 16 residues. Germline assignment: CDR1 SEHNR and CDR2 FQNEAQ (reference sequence). Between the trimmed V and J ends, which lost 5 bases and 8 bases, there was a span of 22 bases. CDR3 DNA: TGTGCCAGCAGCCCTACCCGAACCAAGAGTAGAGATGAGCAGTTCTTC. This sequence encodes CASSPTRTKSRDEQFF.

V usage is TRBV18 and J usage is TRBJ1-2; D unclear. In germline, CDR1 is KGHSH, CDR2 LQKENI. The CDR3 is 15 residues long. The V and J ends lost 2 bases and 0 bases respectively, with 10 bases between them. CDR3 bases: TGTGCCAGCTCACCAGAGACGGGAGCTAACTATGGCTACACCTTC. Translation: CASSPETGANYGYTF.

The chain carries TRBV7-9 and TRBJ1-2; 8 nucleotides align to TRBD1. This CDR3 spans 16 amino acids. Losses at the gene ends were 5 bases for V and 6 bases for J; bases not matched to a gene: 14. Germline CDR1 SEHNR, CDR2 FQNEAQ (reference sequence). The CDR3 protein is CASSPRDRQRQDGYTF. CDR3 bases: TGTGCCAGCAGCCCCCGGGACAGGCAGAGGCAGGATGGCTACACCTTC.

This chain uses TRBV28 with TRBJ1-1; TRBD1 matches 8 bases. CDR1 and CDR2 (germline): MDHEN, SYDVKM. The length of the CDR3 is 15 residues. With 4 bases clipped from V and 0 bases from J, the junction kept 4 bases outside the gene matches. CDR3 sequence reads: CASSWDRTLNTEAFF. Here the CDR3 DNA reads TGTGCCAGCAGTTGGGACAGGACGTTGAACACTGAAGCTTTCTTT.

V usage is TRBV4-1 and J usage is TRBJ2-1, with D perhaps TRBD1 (5 bases). The CDR3 spans 16 residues. In germline, CDR1 is MGHRA, CDR2 YSYEKL. V lost 1 base, J lost 9 bases, and 19 bases lay in between. CDR3 in DNA: TGCGCCAGCAGCCAAGCCCCGGGCCCCGGCCAGGGTGAGCAGTTCTTC. Amino acid sequence: CASSQAPGPGQGEQFF.

The chain is built from TRBV6-1 and TRBJ2-1; 11 bases align to TRBD1. CDR1 and CDR2 from the germline V gene are MNHNS and SASEGT. The CDR3 sequence is 15 residues long. Trimming removed 5 bases from V and 5 bases from J; junction bases left unmatched: 5. CDR3 protein: CASSRTGGLNNEQFF. In nucleotides, the CDR3 is TGTGCCAGCAGTCGGACAGGGGGCCTTAACAATGAGCAGTTCTTC.

The table lists this clonotype with a few counts. The chain carries TRBV9 and TRBJ2-2; 10 nucleotides align to TRBD1. CDR3 length: 17 residues. CDR1 is SGDLS and CDR2 is YYNGEE in the germline V gene. V trimming: 2 bases; J trimming: 5 bases; junction bases outside the gene matches: 9. The DNA for the CDR3 is TGTGCCAGCAGCGTCAAAGCGGGACAGGGGTTAACCGGGGAGCTGTTTTTT. Protein product: CASSVKAGQGLTGELFF.

V gene TRBV6-5 combines with J gene TRBJ2-3, with D perhaps given as TRBD1 or TRBD2 (5 bases each). V was clipped by 5 bases and J by 4 bases, with 13 bases between them. The germline V gene has CDR1 MNHEY and CDR2 SVGAGI. The CDR3 spans 14 residues. The CDR3 DNA reads as TGTGCCAGCAGTACGGGGCTACCGGCAGATACGCAGTATTTT. Its translation: CASSTGLPADTQYF.

The rearrangement links TRBV6-6 to TRBJ2-7; D ambiguous. The V and J ends lost 7 bases and 7 bases respectively, with 23 bases between them. Per germline, CDR1 MNHNY and CDR2 SVGAGI (reference sequence). The CDR3 totals 15 residues. The CDR3 protein is CASTITTSFLGEQYF. The CDR3 DNA is TGTGCCAGCACCATTACCACCTCATTTCTTGGGGAGCAGTACTTC.

This chain joins TRBV7-8 and TRBJ2-2; either TRBD1 or TRBD2 may supply D (5 bases each). There are 20 residues in the CDR3. Germline lookup yields CDR1 SGHVS and CDR2 FQNEAQ. The germline V and J ends were trimmed by 5 bases and 4 bases, with 29 bases remaining between them. CDR3 nucleotide sequence: TGTGCCAGCAGCCCGACGGCCGCCTTGCGAGAGGGGCTAGGCACCGGGGAGCTGTTTTTT. The encoded protein is CASSPTAALREGLGTGELFF.

This clonotype has at least ten counts. This chain links TRBV7-6 with TRBJ2-6; D is unclear. The V gene's germline CDR1 is SGHVS and CDR2 FNYEAQ. Trimming shortened V by 3 bases and J by 0 bases, and 6 bases separated the two germline ends. This CDR3 comprises 15 residues. Written as DNA, the CDR3 is TGTGCCAGCAGCTTGAAGGGCTCTGGGGCCAACGTCCTGACTTTC. This gives the protein CASSLKGSGANVLTF.

The chain links TRBV7-3 to TRBJ1-1; a weak D match, TRBD1 (6 bases). Germline V gene lookup returns CDR1 SGHTA and CDR2 FQGTGA. The CDR3 length is 14 residues. The ends were cut back, 6 bases at V and 4 bases at J, with 15 bases in the middle. DNA for the CDR3: TGTGCCAGCAGTTTATCGGGAGGGGGCACTGAAGCTTTCTTT. Protein product: CASSLSGGGTEAFF.

The CDR3 DNA sequence: TGCGCCAGCAGCCAAGTAGGCAATCAGCCCCAGCATTTT. Translated: CASSQVGNQPQHF. The rearrangement uses TRBV4-1 and TRBJ1-5; D is unclear. The germline V gene encodes CDR1 MGHRA and CDR2 YSYEKL. The CDR3 contains 13 residues. Trimming removed 1 base from V and 2 bases from J, with 3 bases in between.

The chain is built from TRBV27 and TRBJ2-7; 9 nucleotides align to TRBD2. The J segment lost 1 base and the V segment lost 3 bases, leaving 7 bases of the junction unmatched. This CDR3 has 16 residues. Germline lookup yields CDR1 MNHEY and CDR2 SMNVEV (reference sequence). CDR3 sequence: CASSFRLAGYSYEQYF. The CDR3 coding sequence is TGTGCCAGCAGTTTCCGGCTAGCGGGGTATTCCTACGAGCAGTACTTC.

There are a few counts of this clonotype. The chain recombines TRBV6-6 with TRBJ1-1; 10 bases match TRBD1. There are 16 residues in the CDR3. The germline CDR1 and CDR2 sequences are MNHNY and SVGAGI (reference sequence). With V trimmed by 4 bases and J by 5 bases, 10 bases remained unmatched. CDR3 DNA sequence: TGTGCCAGCAGTTCCCCCCGACAGGGGGCTTGGACTGAAGCTTTCTTT. It is translated as CASSSPRQGAWTEAFF.

This clonotype came up a few times. This chain joins TRBV5-4 and TRBJ1-2, with D perhaps matching TRBD1 (5 bases). Trimming removed 4 bases from V and 3 bases from J, with 13 bases in between. The CDR3 has 14 residues. Germline-derived CDR1 and CDR2 are SGHNT and YYREEE (reference sequence). CDR3 region: CASSTIGGDYGYTF. CDR3 coding DNA: TGTGCCAGCAGCACGATTGGAGGGGACTATGGCTACACCTTC.

The chain links TRBV15 to TRBJ1-2; no clear D. The germline gives CDR1 LNHNV, CDR2 YYDKDF (reference sequence). The V end was cut by 0 bases, the J end by 4 bases, with 18 bases between. The CDR3 runs 17 residues. The DNA of the CDR3 is TGTGCCACCAGCAGAGATCAAGGGAGGGCAGAGGGCTATGGCTACACCTTC. It translates to CATSRDQGRAEGYGYTF.

This clonotype was seen a few times. The chain employs TRBV7-6 and TRBJ1-1, with a weak D call TRBD1 (6 bases). The germline V gene encodes CDR1 SGHVS and CDR2 FNYEAQ. V was trimmed by 4 bases and J by 0 bases, leaving 12 bases between them. This CDR3 has 15 residues. DNA of the CDR3: TGTGCCAGCAGCTCCCGGACAGCTATGAACACTGAAGCTTTCTTT. Translation gives CASSSRTAMNTEAFF. The whole variable domain, filled in from reference TRBV7-6 and TRBJ1-1, reads GAGVSQSPRYKVTKRGQDVALRCDPISGHVSLYWYRQALGQGPEFLTYFNYEAQQDKSGLPNDRFSAERPEGSISTLTIQRTEQRDSAMYRCASSSRTAMNTEAFFGQGTRLTVV.

The CDR3 region has the DNA TGTGCCAGCAGCCTGACTAGCGGGGGAGGGGAGACCCAGTACTTC. Translated: CASSLTSGGGETQYF. The gene calls are TRBV7-3 and TRBJ2-5; 12 bases align to TRBD2. The CDR3 spans 15 residues. Germline V CDR1 and CDR2: SGHTA, FQGTGA. Germline trimming cut 5 bases from V and 5 bases from J; bases unmatched to any gene: 6.

V is TRBV20-1 and J is TRBJ1-4, with a tentative D call TRBD1 (6 bases). CDR3 size: 15 residues. V was shortened by 0 bases and J by 6 bases, with 14 bases between the two germline ends. Germline V lookup: CDR1 DFQATT, CDR2 SNEGSKA (reference sequence). The CDR3 sequence: CSARDRGSSHEKLFF. As DNA, the CDR3 is TGCAGTGCTAGAGACAGGGGTAGCAGTCATGAAAAACTGTTTTTT.

This clonotype occurred a few times. The rearrangement joins TRBV5-6 to TRBJ1-4; TRBD1 agrees at 7 bases. CDR1 and CDR2 (germline): SGHDT, YYEEEE. V lost 2 bases, J lost 9 bases, and 1 base stayed unmatched. The CDR3 length is 12 residues. CDR3 in DNA: TGTGCCAGCAGCTTACAGGGGAAAAAACTGTTTTTT. Protein: CASSLQGKKLFF. Looking up the rest from reference TRBV5-6 and TRBJ1-4 gives the full variable domain: DAGVTQSPTHLIKTRGQQVTLRCSPKSGHDTVSWYQQALGQGPQFIFQYYEEEERQRGNFPDRFSGHQFPNYSSELNVNALLLGDSALYLCASSLQGKKLFFGSGTQLSVL.

A few counts support this clonotype. J is TRBJ1-1 and V is TRBV12-3 or TRBV12-4; D gene ambiguous. Trimming took 1 base from V and 3 from J, leaving 9 bases between them. This CDR3 has 14 residues. DNA of the CDR3: TGTGCCAGCAGTTTAGGCACCGTGGACACTGAAGCTTTCTTT. Amino acid sequence: CASSLGTVDTEAFF.

This chain uses TRBV14 with TRBJ2-5; D gene uncertain. CDR1 and CDR2 from the germline V gene are SGHDN and FVKESK. CDR3 length: 13 residues. Trimming pared 6 bases from V and 2 bases from J, leaving 10 bases between. The CDR3 DNA follows: TGTGCCAGCAGTCGAGTCAGACAAGAGACCCAGTACTTC. Translating gives CASSRVRQETQYF.

This clonotype was picked up a small number of times. V usage is TRBV7-3 and J usage is TRBJ1-6, with D possibly TRBD1 on 5 matching bases. In germline, CDR1 is SGHTA, CDR2 FQGTGA. Trimming shortened V by 2 bases and J by 5 bases, and 13 bases separated the two germline ends. The CDR3 has 16 amino acids. This CDR3 reads CASSLSPGTDNSPLHF. The CDR3 region has the DNA TGTGCCAGCAGCTTATCCCCCGGGACGGATAATTCACCCCTCCACTTT.